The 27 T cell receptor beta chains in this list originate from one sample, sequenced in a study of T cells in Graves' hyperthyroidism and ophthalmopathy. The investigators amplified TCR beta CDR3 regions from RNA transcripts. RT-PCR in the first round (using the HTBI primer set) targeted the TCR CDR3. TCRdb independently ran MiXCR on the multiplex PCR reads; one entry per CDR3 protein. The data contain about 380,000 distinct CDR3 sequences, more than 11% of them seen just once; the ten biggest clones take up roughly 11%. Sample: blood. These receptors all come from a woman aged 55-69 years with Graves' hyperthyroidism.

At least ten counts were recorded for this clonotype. The CDR3: CASSRPSGSDYEQYF. The CDR3 nucleotides read TGTGCCAGCAGCCGACCTAGCGGGAGCGACTACGAGCAGTACTTC. The J gene is TRBJ2-7, the V gene TRBV11-2; 10 positions agree with TRBD2. Per germline, CDR1 SGHAT and CDR2 FQNNGV. V dropped 5 bases and J dropped 3; count of bases not matched to a gene: 7. The CDR3 length is 15 residues.

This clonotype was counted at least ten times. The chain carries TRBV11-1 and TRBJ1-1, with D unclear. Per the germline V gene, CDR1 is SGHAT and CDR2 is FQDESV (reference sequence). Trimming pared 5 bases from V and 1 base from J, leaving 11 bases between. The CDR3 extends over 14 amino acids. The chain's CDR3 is CASSLGPENTEAFF. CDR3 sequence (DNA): TGTGCCAGCAGCCTCGGGCCTGAGAACACTGAAGCTTTCTTT.

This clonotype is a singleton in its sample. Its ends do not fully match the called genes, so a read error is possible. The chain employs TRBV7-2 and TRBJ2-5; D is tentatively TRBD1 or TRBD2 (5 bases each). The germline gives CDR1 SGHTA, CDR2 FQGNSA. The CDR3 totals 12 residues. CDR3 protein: CASSLVGTEVNF. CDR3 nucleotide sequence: TGTGCCAGCAGCTTAGTGGGGACGGAGGTAAACTTC.

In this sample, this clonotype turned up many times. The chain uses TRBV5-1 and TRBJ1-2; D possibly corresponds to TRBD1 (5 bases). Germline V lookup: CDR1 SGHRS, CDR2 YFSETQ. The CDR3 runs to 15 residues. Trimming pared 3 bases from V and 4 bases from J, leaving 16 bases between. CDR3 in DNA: TGCGCCAGCAGCTCCGCACCGGGGCATAGCTATGGCTACACCTTC. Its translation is CASSSAPGHSYGYTF. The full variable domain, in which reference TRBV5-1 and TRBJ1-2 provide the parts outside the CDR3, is KAGVTQTPRYLIKTRGQQVTLSCSPISGHRSVSWYQQTPGQGLQFLFEYFSETQRNKGNFPGRFSGRQFSNSRSEMNVSTLELGDSALYLCASSSAPGHSYGYTFGSGTRLTVV.

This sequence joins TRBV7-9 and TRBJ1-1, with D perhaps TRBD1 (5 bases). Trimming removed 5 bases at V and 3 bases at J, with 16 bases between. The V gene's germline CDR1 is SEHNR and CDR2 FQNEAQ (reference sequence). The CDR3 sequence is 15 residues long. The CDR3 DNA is TGTGCCAGCAGCCAAGAACGGCAGGGCTACACTGAAGCTTTCTTT. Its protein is CASSQERQGYTEAFF.

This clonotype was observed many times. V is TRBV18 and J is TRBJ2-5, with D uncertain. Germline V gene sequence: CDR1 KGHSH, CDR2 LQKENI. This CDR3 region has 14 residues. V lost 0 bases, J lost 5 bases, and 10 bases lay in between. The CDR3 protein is CASSPPNPQETQYF. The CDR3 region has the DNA TGTGCCAGCTCACCACCGAACCCGCAGGAGACCCAGTACTTC.

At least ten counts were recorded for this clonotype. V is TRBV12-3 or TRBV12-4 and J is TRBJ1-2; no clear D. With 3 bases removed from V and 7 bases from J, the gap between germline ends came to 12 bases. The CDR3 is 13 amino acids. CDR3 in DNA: TGTGCCAGCAGTTTCGAAGCCTCGGGTGGCTACACCTTC. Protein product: CASSFEASGGYTF.

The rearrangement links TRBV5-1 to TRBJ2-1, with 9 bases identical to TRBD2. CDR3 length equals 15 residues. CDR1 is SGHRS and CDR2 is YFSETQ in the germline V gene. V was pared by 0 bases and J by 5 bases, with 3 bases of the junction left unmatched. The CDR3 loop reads CASSLALAGHNEQFF. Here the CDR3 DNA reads TGCGCCAGCAGCTTGGCCCTAGCGGGACACAATGAGCAGTTCTTC.

The CDR3 loop reads CSTMIDREGQPQHF. The CDR3 DNA reads as TGCAGTACTATGATAGACAGGGAGGGTCAGCCCCAGCATTTT. The rearrangement joins TRBV20-1 to TRBJ1-5, with TRBD1 identical over 7 bases. CDR1 is DFQATT and CDR2 is SNEGSKA in the germline V gene (reference sequence). The CDR3 is made up of 14 amino acids. Trimming took 8 bases from V and 6 from J; bases not matched to a gene: 13.

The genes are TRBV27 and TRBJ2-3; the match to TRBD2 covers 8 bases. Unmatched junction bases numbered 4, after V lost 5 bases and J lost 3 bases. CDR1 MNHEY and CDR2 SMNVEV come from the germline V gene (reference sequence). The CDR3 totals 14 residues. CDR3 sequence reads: CASSEVAGTDTQYF. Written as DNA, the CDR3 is TGTGCCAGCAGTGAGGTAGCGGGAACAGATACGCAGTATTTT.

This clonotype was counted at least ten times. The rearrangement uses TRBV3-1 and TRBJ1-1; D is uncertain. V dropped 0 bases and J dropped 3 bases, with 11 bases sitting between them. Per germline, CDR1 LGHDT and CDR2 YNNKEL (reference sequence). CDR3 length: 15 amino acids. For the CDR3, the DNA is TGTGCCAGCAGCCAAGATCCGGCTTACGACACTGAAGCTTTCTTT. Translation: CASSQDPAYDTEAFF.

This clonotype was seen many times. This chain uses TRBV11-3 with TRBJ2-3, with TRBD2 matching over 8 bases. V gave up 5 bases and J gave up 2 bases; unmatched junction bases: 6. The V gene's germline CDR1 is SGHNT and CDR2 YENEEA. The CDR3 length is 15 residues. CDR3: CASSPMGLVTDTQYF. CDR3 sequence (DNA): TGTGCCAGCAGCCCCATGGGACTAGTCACAGATACGCAGTATTTT.

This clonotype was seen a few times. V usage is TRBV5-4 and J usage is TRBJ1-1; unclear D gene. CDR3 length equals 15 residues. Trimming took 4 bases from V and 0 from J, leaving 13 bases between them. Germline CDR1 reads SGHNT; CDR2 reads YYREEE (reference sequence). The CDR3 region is CASSTRTRMNTEAFF. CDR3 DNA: TGTGCCAGCAGCACGAGGACGCGAATGAACACTGAAGCTTTCTTT.

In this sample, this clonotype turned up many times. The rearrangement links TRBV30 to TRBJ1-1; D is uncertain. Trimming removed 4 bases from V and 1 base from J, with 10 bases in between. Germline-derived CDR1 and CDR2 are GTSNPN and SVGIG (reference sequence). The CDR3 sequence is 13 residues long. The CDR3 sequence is CAWIRARNTEAFF. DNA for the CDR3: TGTGCCTGGATCCGGGCCCGGAACACTGAAGCTTTCTTT.

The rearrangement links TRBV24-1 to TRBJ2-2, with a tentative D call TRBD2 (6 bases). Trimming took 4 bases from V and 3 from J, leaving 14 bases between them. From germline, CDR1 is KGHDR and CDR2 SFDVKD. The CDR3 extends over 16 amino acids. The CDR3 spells CATSEETGLHTGELFF. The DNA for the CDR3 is TGTGCCACCAGTGAGGAAACGGGACTCCACACCGGGGAGCTGTTTTTT.

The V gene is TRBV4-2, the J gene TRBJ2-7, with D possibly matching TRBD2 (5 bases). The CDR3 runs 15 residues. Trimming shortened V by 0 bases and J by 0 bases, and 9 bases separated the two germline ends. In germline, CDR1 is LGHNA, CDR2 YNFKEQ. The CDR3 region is CASSQDPGVSYEQYF. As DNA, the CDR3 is TGTGCCAGCAGCCAAGATCCCGGGGTCTCCTACGAGCAGTACTTC.

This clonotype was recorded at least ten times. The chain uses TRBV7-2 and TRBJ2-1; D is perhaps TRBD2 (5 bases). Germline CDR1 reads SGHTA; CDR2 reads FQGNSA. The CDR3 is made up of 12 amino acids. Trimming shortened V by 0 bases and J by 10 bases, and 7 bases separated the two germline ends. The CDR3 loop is CASSLATREQFF. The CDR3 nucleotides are TGTGCCAGCAGCTTAGCCACTAGGGAGCAGTTCTTC.

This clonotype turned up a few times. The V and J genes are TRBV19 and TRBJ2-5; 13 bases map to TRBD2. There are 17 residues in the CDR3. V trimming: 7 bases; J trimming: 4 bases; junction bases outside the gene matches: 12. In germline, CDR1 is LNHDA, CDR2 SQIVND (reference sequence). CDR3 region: CASTNSLAGGPGETQYF. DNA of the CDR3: TGTGCCAGTACCAACTCACTAGCGGGAGGGCCGGGAGAGACCCAGTACTTC.

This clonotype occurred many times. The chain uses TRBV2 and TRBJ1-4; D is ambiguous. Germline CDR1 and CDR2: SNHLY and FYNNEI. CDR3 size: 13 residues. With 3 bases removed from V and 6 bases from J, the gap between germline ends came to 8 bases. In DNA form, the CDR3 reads TGTGCCAGCAGTGATGGCCTTTATGAAAAACTGTTTTTT. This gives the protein CASSDGLYEKLFF.

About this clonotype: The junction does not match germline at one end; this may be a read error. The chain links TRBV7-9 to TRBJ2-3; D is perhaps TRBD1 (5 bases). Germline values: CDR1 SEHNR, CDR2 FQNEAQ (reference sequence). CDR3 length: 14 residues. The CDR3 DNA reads TGTGCCAGCAGCTTAGCCTTCAGCACAGGTACGCAGTATTTT. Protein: CASSLAFSTGTQYF.

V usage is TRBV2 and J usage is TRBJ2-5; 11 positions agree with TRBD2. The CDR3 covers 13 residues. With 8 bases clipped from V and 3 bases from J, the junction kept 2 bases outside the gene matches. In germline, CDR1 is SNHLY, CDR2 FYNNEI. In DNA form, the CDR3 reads TGTGCCAGCGCGGGACTAGCGGAAGAGACCCAGTACTTC. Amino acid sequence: CASAGLAEETQYF.

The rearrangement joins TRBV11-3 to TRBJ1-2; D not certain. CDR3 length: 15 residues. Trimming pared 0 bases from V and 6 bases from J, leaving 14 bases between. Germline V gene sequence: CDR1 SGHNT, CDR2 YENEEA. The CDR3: CASSLEGQAIDGYTF. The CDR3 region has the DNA TGTGCCAGCAGCTTAGAAGGGCAGGCGATCGATGGCTACACCTTC. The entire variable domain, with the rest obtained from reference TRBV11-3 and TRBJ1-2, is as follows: EAGVVQSPRYKIIEKKQPVAFWCNPISGHNTLYWYLQNLGQGPELLIRYENEEAVDDSQLPKDRFSAERLKGVDSTLKIQPAELGDSAVYLCASSLEGQAIDGYTFGSGTRLTVV.

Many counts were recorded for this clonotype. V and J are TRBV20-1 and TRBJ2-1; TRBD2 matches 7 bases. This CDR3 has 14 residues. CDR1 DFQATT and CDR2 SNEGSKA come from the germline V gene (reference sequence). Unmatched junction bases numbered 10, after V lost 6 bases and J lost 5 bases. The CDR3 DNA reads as TGCAGTGCCCCTAGGAGGCTAGCGGACAATGAGCAGTTCTTC. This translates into CSAPRRLADNEQFF.

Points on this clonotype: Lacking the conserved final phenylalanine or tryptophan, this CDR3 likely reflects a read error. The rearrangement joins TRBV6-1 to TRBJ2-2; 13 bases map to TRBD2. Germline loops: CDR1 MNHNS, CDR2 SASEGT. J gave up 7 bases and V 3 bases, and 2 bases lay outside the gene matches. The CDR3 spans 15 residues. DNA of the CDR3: TGTGCCAGCAGTGAGGGACTAGCGGGGAACGGGGAGCTGTTTTCT. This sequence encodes CASSEGLAGNGELFS.

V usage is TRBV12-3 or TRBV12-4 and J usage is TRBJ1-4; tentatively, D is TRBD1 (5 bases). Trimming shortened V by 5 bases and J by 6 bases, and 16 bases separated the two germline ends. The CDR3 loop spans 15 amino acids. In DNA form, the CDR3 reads TGTGCCAGCAGTCCACGGGGGGTAGGGGATGAAAAACTGTTTTTT. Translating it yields CASSPRGVGDEKLFF.

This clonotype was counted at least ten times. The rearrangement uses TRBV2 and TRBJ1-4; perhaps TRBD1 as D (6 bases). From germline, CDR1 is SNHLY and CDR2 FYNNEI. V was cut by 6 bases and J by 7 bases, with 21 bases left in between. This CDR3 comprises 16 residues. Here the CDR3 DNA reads TGTGCCAGCAGGCAAAGAAAACAGGGTGTGATTGAAAAACTGTTTTTT. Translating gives CASRQRKQGVIEKLFF.

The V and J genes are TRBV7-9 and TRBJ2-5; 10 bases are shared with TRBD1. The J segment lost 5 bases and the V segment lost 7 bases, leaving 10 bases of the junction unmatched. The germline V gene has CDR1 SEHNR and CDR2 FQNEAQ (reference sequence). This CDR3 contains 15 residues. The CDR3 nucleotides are TGTGCCAGCATGCCCGGGACAGGGGTTTGGGAGACCCAGTACTTC. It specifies CASMPGTGVWETQYF.